This T cell receptor beta chain was obtained from a study of CD8 T cells in ankylosing spondylitis. Findings and limits, study-wide: Disease-linked clones were found to be CD8+ and relatively rare in peripheral blood.

TCRdb called the 5' RACE reads again in MiXCR, with one record for every CDR3 protein. The table has about 170,000 distinct CDR3 sequences, around 18% seen once. Germline CDR1 SGHRS, CDR2 YFSETQ. The length of the CDR3 is 18 residues. Losses at the gene ends were 3 bases for V and 6 bases for J; bases not matched to a gene: 17. This clonotype was found a few times. The antigen remains undetermined. Sequenced input: blood, either unsorted or a sorted T cell fraction (not recorded which). The sequence was obtained from a male donor with ankylosing spondylitis or in good health (not recorded which). This chain links TRBV5-1 with TRBJ2-7; 11 bases are shared with TRBD2. The CDR3 loop reads CASSSSILAGVRTAEQYF. The CDR3 DNA is TGCGCCAGCAGCTCCTCAATACTAGCGGGAGTTCGCACCGCCGAGCAGTACTTC.